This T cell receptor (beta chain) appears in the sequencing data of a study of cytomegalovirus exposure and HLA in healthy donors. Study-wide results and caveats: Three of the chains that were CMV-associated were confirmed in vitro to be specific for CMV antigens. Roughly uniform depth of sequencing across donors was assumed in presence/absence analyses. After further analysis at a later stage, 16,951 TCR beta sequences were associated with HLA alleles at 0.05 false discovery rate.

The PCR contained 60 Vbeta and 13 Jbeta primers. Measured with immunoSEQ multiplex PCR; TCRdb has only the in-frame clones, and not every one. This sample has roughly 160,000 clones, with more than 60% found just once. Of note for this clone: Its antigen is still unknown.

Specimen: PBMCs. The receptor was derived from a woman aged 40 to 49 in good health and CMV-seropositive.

CDR3 nucleotide sequence: TGTGCCAGCAGCTTAGGAGTCACCTCTAGCACAGATACGCAGTATTTT. Its translation: CASSLGVTSSTDTQYF. The chain couples TRBV7-9 to TRBJ2-3; the D is unclear. The CDR3 extends over 16 amino acids. Deletions cut 1 base from V and 0 bases from J, with 11 bases between. Germline-derived CDR1 and CDR2 are SEHNR and FQNEAQ (reference sequence).